This T cell receptor (beta chain) originates from a study of T cell responses to AZD1222 COVID-19 vaccine (dated by TCRdb to about 2021). Broadly, across the study: A total of approximately 240 trial participants underwent TCR sequencing, of whom 200 to 220 received two doses of AZD1222 and about 25 received two doses of the MenACWY control vaccine. Trial participants were enrolled into age subgroups of 18-55, 56-69 and 70-plus years, which contained around 150, 29 and 61 TCR-sequenced participants, respectively.

Remarks on this clone: The specificity of this receptor is unknown. Base qualities are not at hand, and no much larger clone is one base apart.

What this sample's time point label stands for: about 28 days (+/-7) after the second vaccine dose. AZD1222 recipients given second doses at about 4 weeks or at about 12 weeks were pooled, since spike-specific TCR depth and breadth were not found to differ between the two schedules. Samples from vaccinated people were obtained from the UK trials COV001 and COV002, which included a single-blind randomized controlled phase 2/3 trial of AZD1222 (ChAdOx1 nCoV-19) in healthy adults. Trial participant PBMC samples were collected at day 0 and day 28 after the second dose for TCRbeta chain sequencing. The CDR3 regions of human TCRbeta chains were analyzed by immunosequencing. The paper's processing steps were these. Repertoire TCRs were matched against a reference library of SARS-CoV-2-specific TCRs generated with the MIRA antigen-specificity platform. Breadth meant the fraction of unique TCRs that were SARS-CoV-2-associated, whereas depth meant the fraction of total T cells that were SARS-CoV-2-associated. Each spike-specific TCR was assigned to its reactive spike region and to a CD4 or CD8 class using the MIRA data. Log10-transformed breadth and depth values were compared by one-way ANOVA with Sidak's multiple comparisons tests. TCRdb re-hosts the immuneACCESS table, in-frame sequences only. Its copies lack some clones; in the studies checked, an unresolved V gene accounts for under half of them, and the cause for the rest is not known. Clone size and V and J calls were adopted from that table, with D and trimming inferred from the DNA. The sample table contains 190,000 or so clones; only one count was recorded for about 89% of them. Around 3% of the sample goes to the ten largest clones.

Overall study outcomes, separate from this receptor: Because no day 14 peak-response samples were available, repertoires were characterized only after the peak T cell response. Participants were mostly white British, with more females than males. The authors suggested clonal diversity may have been underestimated. Reportedly, almost half of the unique spike-specific TCRs recognized epitopes lying outside the regions that are mutated in the B.1.351 and B.1.1.7 variants. After two AZD1222 doses, both the breadth and the depth of spike-specific TCRs were significantly higher than at day 0 and than in MenACWY recipients. The vaccine-associated CD4 TCRs covered the entire spike protein, and the dominant responses fell in regions 160-218 and 743-854. Conclusions about previously exposed vaccinees are limited because only a handful of AZD1222 recipients were SARS-CoV-2 seropositive at baseline. In the small 56-69-year group, the increase in depth fell short of significance, most likely because of low power.

This TCR was recovered from an adult who received the AZD1222 COVID-19 vaccine. The source was peripheral blood, collected 28 days after the second AZD1222 dose.

The CDR3 region has the sequence CASSFNTDQETQYF. The DNA sequence is given as TGTGCCAGCAGCTTCAACACCGACCAAGAGACCCAGTACTTC. The rearrangement combines TRBV11-3 with TRBJ2-5; there is no confident call for the D gene. Via the germline V gene, CDR1 is SGHNT and CDR2 YENEEA. Deletion took 3 bases off V and 0 bases off J, with a span of 8 bases between the germline ends. Its CDR3 holds 14 amino acids, cysteine through phenylalanine. The sequence is cut down to CDR3 DNA, 42 bases in frame from base 1.